This TCR beta chain was captured by sequencing in a study of cytomegalovirus exposure and HLA in healthy donors. Across the study: There were some 120 million unique TCR beta sequences, drawn from 150 million to 200 million T cells, in an earlier analysis. General study results and limits: A few V segments could not be told apart, such as TRBV6-2 and TRBV6-3, and were left out. An ancestry cluster, one associated with Asian ancestry, reportedly showed fewer N-insertions than the approximately 700-donor mean in a later analysis.

Primers: 60 Vbeta forward and 13 Jbeta reverse. Per the study methods: Later, an analysis found approximately 80 million unique TCR beta chains, and 10 million to 11 million of these were shared. Libraries were prepared by immunoSEQ multiplex PCR; TCRdb keeps only in-frame clonotypes and omits some of them. The V and J calls and the clone size are those of that table, but D and trimming were determined from the DNA. The sample records under 70,000 clones, around four fifths being singletons. A word on this clone: Its antigen is not known.

Per the germline V gene, CDR1 is SGHVS and CDR2 is FQNEAQ. There are 16 residues in the CDR3. V trimming: 2 bases; J trimming: 2 bases; junction bases outside the gene matches: 8. Input material: PBMCs. The TCR sequence derives from a male donor in good health and CMV-seropositive. The rearrangement joins TRBV7-8 to TRBJ2-5, with TRBD1 identical over 7 bases. The CDR3 sequence: CASSLRSGRGQETQYF. The CDR3 DNA reads TGTGCCAGCAGCTTAAGATCGGGCAGGGGGCAAGAGACCCAGTACTTC.